This T cell receptor beta chain was obtained from a study of PD-1 blockade in mismatch repair-deficient tumors. Time point described: archival surgical resection tumor tissue. PCR or immunohistochemistry showed mismatch repair deficiency in every enrolled patient. The TCR-sequenced patients were a few responders to pembrolizumab. Archival surgical resections supplied tumor tissue from the three responding patients. This clone is a singleton in its sample. Its antigen is not known. V lost 0 bases to trimming and J lost 11 bases, with 11 bases between them. The CDR3 covers 11 residues. Germline V lookup: CDR1 GTSNPN, CDR2 SVGIG (reference sequence). Produced via immunoSEQ multiplex PCR; TCRdb's table is partial and in-frame only. The sample lists about 3,500 clones; 78% were seen once. Study-level findings and limits: After pembrolizumab, tumor-resident clones rose rapidly, then generally contracted before radiologic responses.

This receptor was obtained from an adult with mismatch repair-deficient cancer. The sample in question was primary tumor tissue, obtained from a patient treated with pembrolizumab. The chain has TRBV30 and TRBJ2-7; D unresolved. This CDR3 is CAWSVVGTKYF. CDR3 nucleotides: TGTGCCTGGAGTGTAGTTGGCACGAAGTACTTC.